Each of the 3 T cell receptor beta chains below was sequenced from the same sample in a study of blood T cell repertoires in COVID-19. The method was immunoSEQ multiplex PCR; TCRdb's version includes in-frame clones alone and lacks a portion of them. The data show some 350,000 clones, with more than 70% seen just once and 5.5% to 7.5% held by the top ten. The sequenced sample consisted of peripheral blood. The receptors shown here come from a woman between 70 and 85 years old with COVID-19, enrolled during active disease.

This clone was observed a single time. The chain joins TRBV18 to TRBJ1-2, with a tentative D call TRBD1 (5 bases). The germline CDR1 and CDR2 sequences are KGHSH and LQKENI. Trimming shortened V by 2 bases and J by 6 bases, and 13 bases separated the two germline ends. This CDR3 is built from 14 residues. The CDR3 nucleotides are TGTGCCAGCTCACCATCGACGGGGGATCATGGCTACACCTTC. This codes for CASSPSTGDHGYTF. Combining the CDR3 with reference TRBV18 and TRBJ1-2 gives the whole variable domain NAGVMQNPRHLVRRRGQEARLRCSPMKGHSHVYWYRQLPEEGLKFMVYLQKENIIDESGMPKERFSAEFPKEGPSILRIQQVVRGDSAAYFCASSPSTGDHGYTFGSGTRLTVV.

The chain links TRBV10-1 to TRBJ1-2; 9 bases are shared with TRBD1. CDR1 and CDR2 from the germline V gene are WNHNN and SYGVQD (reference sequence). The CDR3 has 13 residues. Losses at the gene ends were 8 bases for V and 1 base for J; bases not matched to a gene: 2. CDR3 residues: CASLGQGNYGYTF. In DNA form, the CDR3 reads TGCGCCAGCTTGGGACAGGGTAACTATGGCTACACCTTC.

This clone was seen a single time. V and J are TRBV2 and TRBJ1-1, with a possible D match to TRBD1 (6 bases). Trimming took 8 bases from V and 0 from J, leaving 19 bases between them. This CDR3 spans 16 amino acids. Looked up from germline, CDR1 is SNHLY and CDR2 is FYNNEI. CDR3 DNA sequence: TGTGCCAGCGAACGAGGGGTAGGACAGCTGAACACTGAAGCTTTCTTT. Amino acids: CASERGVGQLNTEAFF.